This TCR beta chain derives from a study of memory CD4+ T cells and cytomegalovirus serostatus. Study as a whole: Of the healthy Belgian adults, under 10 were CMV seropositive and approximately 25 seronegative. Study observations and caveats: Repertoires predicted CMV serostatus with median bootstrapped AUC of around 0.95.

TCRdb's table, derived via immunoSEQ multiplex PCR, lists solely in-frame clones and lacks some. Seen here are fewer than 50,000 clones, 60% to 85% observed once, and the top ten hold under 7.5%. The CDR3 totals 14 residues. V was cut by 7 bases and J by 2 bases, with 17 bases left in between. Per germline, CDR1 GTSNPN and CDR2 SVGIG (reference sequence). Single viable CD3+CD4+CD8-CD45RO+ cells were sorted as the memory CD4+ T cells. After thawing, CD4+ T cells were positively selected. This clone showed up just once. The antigen remains undetermined. Sequencing was done on a sample of memory CD4+ T cells from blood. This clonotype was obtained from an adult in good health and CMV-seronegative. The rearrangement links TRBV30 to TRBJ2-5, with D perhaps assigned TRBD1 or TRBD2 (6 bases each). The CDR3 spells CASSKGGDQETQYF. The CDR3 DNA reads as TGTGCCTCCTCCAAGGGGGGAGATCAAGAGACCCAGTACTTC.